The clone carrying this T cell receptor beta chain was counted once. Its antigen is still unknown. Genomic DNA was the PCR template. Amplification of the beta chain CDR3 used 30 forward and 13 reverse multiplex primers. TCRdb independently ran MiXCR on the multiplex PCR reads; one entry per CDR3 protein. The sample has 250,000 to 300,000 distinct CDR3 sequences, more than 45% seen once. This entry comes from a study of type 1 and type 2 diabetes patients. The overall study: The cohort mixed type 1 diabetes, type 2 diabetes and nondiabetic donors. Study-wide findings and caveats: Type 2 diabetes patients had few highly-expanded CD4+ clones, median one. Groups were not age- or gender-matched, which may bias interpretation.

There are 12 residues in the CDR3. Trimming pared 3 bases from V and 8 bases from J, leaving 10 bases between. The germline V gene encodes CDR1 LGHNA and CDR2 YSLEER. V and J are TRBV4-3 and TRBJ1-1; unclear D gene. The sequenced sample consisted of peripheral blood mononuclear cells (PBMCs). This receptor was obtained from a man in his late teens or twenties with type 2 diabetes. The CDR3 DNA follows: TGCGCCAGCAGCCACATCCAAGCAGAAGCTTTCTTT. This encodes CASSHIQAEAFF.